This TCR beta chain was retrieved from a study of blood T cell repertoires in COVID-19. This CDR3 spans 12 amino acids. Germline CDR1 MDHEN, CDR2 SYDVKM. V gave up 3 bases and J gave up 3 bases, with 5 bases separating them. Under the authors' procedure: Researchers report that nucleated cell counts were estimated from reference gene primer amplification. TCRdb keeps only in-frame clones here, not all; method: immunoSEQ multiplex PCR. V, J and clone size derive from that table, while D and trimming were established from the DNA sequence. The sample has roughly 100,000 clones, approximately 80% seen once.

This receptor was obtained from a man aged 80 or over with COVID-19, enrolled during active disease. What was sequenced was peripheral blood. This chain connects TRBV28 to TRBJ1-2; D ambiguous. For the CDR3, the DNA is TGTGCCAGCAGTTTTATAGACTATGGCTACACCTTC. It specifies CASSFIDYGYTF.